Presented here are 22 T cell receptor beta chains from one specimen sequenced in a study of blood T cell repertoires in COVID-19. Assay: immunoSEQ multiplex PCR; the TCRdb copy retains only in-frame clones and omits some. Of about 200,000 clones in the sample, 86% were seen once. Material: PBMCs or T cells enriched from blood (not recorded which). The receptors shown here come from a woman in her 30s who had been exposed to COVID-19.

The chain carries TRBV6-5 and TRBJ1-1; D unclear. CDR3 length: 14 residues. Germline V gene lookup returns CDR1 MNHEY and CDR2 SVGAGI. Trimming pared 6 bases from V and 3 bases from J, leaving 14 bases between. CDR3 DNA sequence: TGTGCCAGCAGGCCTCCGGGGAGGTACACTGAAGCTTTCTTT. Amino acid sequence: CASRPPGRYTEAFF.

This clone was seen a handful of times. V is TRBV15 and J is TRBJ1-2, with TRBD1 matching over 7 bases. J gave up 10 bases and V 0 bases, and 11 bases lay outside the gene matches. The CDR3 is 15 amino acids. Germline-derived CDR1 and CDR2 are LNHNV and YYDKDF (reference sequence). CDR3 sequence: CATSRDFTGESPYTF. The CDR3, as DNA: TGTGCCACCAGCAGAGATTTCACAGGGGAATCCCCCTACACCTTC.

The chain recombines TRBV14 with TRBJ2-7; the match to TRBD1 covers 7 bases. The ends lost 2 bases at V and 3 bases at J; junction bases unmatched: 10. The CDR3 has 16 amino acids. CDR1 and CDR2 (germline): SGHDN, FVKESK. As DNA, the CDR3 is TGTGCCAGCAGCCAAACCCTGACAGGGTTGGTCTACGAGCAGTACTTC. Its translation is CASSQTLTGLVYEQYF.

This rearrangement joins TRBV2 to TRBJ2-2, with D perhaps matching TRBD2 (6 bases). This CDR3 has 16 residues. CDR1 is SNHLY and CDR2 is FYNNEI in the germline V gene. V was shortened by 9 bases and J by 1 base, with 18 bases between the two germline ends. The chain's CDR3 is CASGGPLALNTGELFF. CDR3 DNA sequence: TGTGCCAGTGGAGGGCCGCTAGCTCTGAACACCGGGGAGCTGTTTTTT.

This rearrangement joins TRBV7-2 to TRBJ1-1; TRBD1 agrees at 10 bases. Germline trimming cut 1 base from V and 7 bases from J; bases unmatched to any gene: 6. The CDR3 has 15 residues. Germline CDR1 SGHTA, CDR2 FQGNSA. Written as DNA, the CDR3 is TGTGCCAGCAGCTTAGTGGGGACAGGGGCGGGTGAAGCTTTCTTT. As protein: CASSLVGTGAGEAFF.

This clone was recorded once. This sequence joins TRBV24-1 and TRBJ2-2; TRBD1 matches at 8 bases. Germline loops: CDR1 KGHDR, CDR2 SFDVKD. The V gene end was trimmed by 1 base and the J gene end by 3 bases; junction bases not matched to a gene: 3. The CDR3 extends over 16 amino acids. This chain's CDR3 is CATSDFPDRDTGELFF. In nucleotides, the CDR3 is TGTGCCACCAGTGATTTCCCGGACAGGGACACCGGGGAGCTGTTTTTT.

This chain uses TRBV11-3 with TRBJ2-1, with TRBD1 matching 12 bases. The CDR3 extends over 16 amino acids. Trimming removed 5 bases from V and 10 bases from J; junction bases left unmatched: 12. Germline V gives CDR1 SGHNT, CDR2 YENEEA. The CDR3 bases are TGTGCCAGCAGCGTCACTCCGGGACAGGGGGCTAAGGAGCAGTTCTTC. Protein product: CASSVTPGQGAKEQFF.

This chain links TRBV11-3 with TRBJ1-5, with D tentatively TRBD1 (6 bases). V lost 0 bases and J 3 bases, leaving 9 bases between the germline ends. This CDR3 region has 15 residues. Germline-derived CDR1 and CDR2 are SGHNT and YENEEA. The CDR3 DNA reads as TGTGCCAGCAGCTTAGATGGGGGCTCCAATCAGCCCCAGCATTTT. Its translation: CASSLDGGSNQPQHF. Drawing the rest from reference TRBV11-3 and TRBJ1-5, the complete variable domain is EAGVVQSPRYKIIEKKQPVAFWCNPISGHNTLYWYLQNLGQGPELLIRYENEEAVDDSQLPKDRFSAERLKGVDSTLKIQPAELGDSAVYLCASSLDGGSNQPQHFGDGTRLSIL.

V and J are TRBV5-1 and TRBJ1-1; D may be TRBD1 (5 bases). Germline CDR1 is SGHRS and CDR2 is YFSETQ. V was pared by 2 bases and J by 3 bases, with 11 bases between. There are 14 residues in the CDR3. DNA for the CDR3: TGCGCCAGCAGCTTTTCAGGGTTTGACACTGAAGCTTTCTTT. Amino acids: CASSFSGFDTEAFF.

V is TRBV10-3 and J is TRBJ1-2; the D gene is possibly TRBD1 (5 bases). This CDR3 is 13 amino acids long. V was trimmed by 8 bases and J by 4 bases, leaving 14 bases between them. Per the germline V gene, CDR1 is ENHRY and CDR2 is SYGVKD. The CDR3 loop reads CAIGSIGGYGYTF. CDR3 nucleotides: TGTGCCATCGGCAGCATCGGGGGCTATGGCTACACCTTC.

The chain couples TRBV3-1 (or the pseudogene TRBV3-2) to TRBJ1-4; D possibly corresponds to TRBD1 (5 bases). This CDR3 spans 17 amino acids. Germline loops: CDR1 LGHDT, CDR2 YNNKEL (reference sequence). Trimming pared 4 bases from V and 0 bases from J, leaving 15 bases between. CDR3 region: CASSPRQPLSTNEKLFF. CDR3 sequence (DNA): TGTGCCAGCAGCCCTAGACAGCCTCTATCAACTAATGAAAAACTGTTTTTT.

The chain couples TRBV6-5 to TRBJ2-2; D not certain. Germline-derived CDR1 and CDR2 are MNHEY and SVGAGI. This CDR3 has 14 amino acids. Between the trimmed V and J ends, which lost 3 bases and 7 bases, there was a span of 12 bases. CDR3 residues: CASSYPYPGGELFF. The CDR3 DNA sequence: TGTGCCAGCAGTTATCCTTATCCCGGCGGGGAGCTGTTTTTT.

This chain connects TRBV3-1 (or the pseudogene TRBV3-2) to TRBJ1-5; D remains ambiguous. Trimming stripped 1 base from V and 11 bases from J, with 6 bases between. Germline loops: CDR1 LGHDT, CDR2 YNNKEL (reference sequence). The CDR3 runs to 11 residues. CDR3 residues: CASSQGEAQHF. The CDR3 nucleotides are TGTGCCAGCAGCCAAGGGGAGGCCCAGCATTTT.

This clone appeared a single time. V is TRBV19 and J is TRBJ1-5, with 7 bases aligning to TRBD1. This CDR3 has 15 residues. J lost 2 bases, V lost 4 bases, and 5 bases had no gene match. Germline V gene data show CDR1 as LNHDA and CDR2 as SQIVND (reference sequence). Written as DNA, the CDR3 is TGTGCCAGTAGTACGGGGACAGTAGGCAATCAGCCCCAGCATTTT. This gives the protein CASSTGTVGNQPQHF.

The chain employs TRBV12-2 and TRBJ2-7; the tabulated D call, TRBD1, remains unverified against the DNA. TRBV12-2 is a known pseudogene. The CDR3 is 14 residues long. In DNA form, the CDR3 reads TGTGCAAGTCGCTTAAAGACAGGGACGGTCGAGCAGTACTTC. As protein: CASRLKTGTVEQYF.

DNA for the CDR3: TGTGCCAGCAGTGAAGCGCGGACTGAAGCTTTCTTT. Its translation is CASSEARTEAFF. The chain combines TRBV2 with TRBJ1-1; D uncertain. Trimming cost V 0 bases and J 5 bases, with 4 bases left between them. Germline-derived CDR1 and CDR2 are SNHLY and FYNNEI. There are 12 residues in the CDR3.

The V and J genes are TRBV18 and TRBJ1-1; 9 bases line up with TRBD1. Trimming cost V 3 bases and J 4 bases; bases outside gene matches: 3. The CDR3 covers 14 residues. CDR1 is KGHSH and CDR2 is LQKENI in the germline V gene. The CDR3 here is CASSPATGGTEAFF. In DNA form, the CDR3 reads TGTGCCAGCTCACCCGCGACAGGGGGCACTGAAGCTTTCTTT.

The chain couples TRBV5-6 to TRBJ1-1; D ambiguous. Deletions cut 2 bases from V and 1 base from J, with 6 bases between. CDR1 is SGHDT, CDR2 YYEEEE, per germline. The CDR3 consists of 13 residues. The CDR3 region is CASSFWANTEAFF. CDR3 coding DNA: TGTGCCAGCAGCTTCTGGGCGAACACTGAAGCTTTCTTT.

The chain combines TRBV2 with TRBJ1-1, with D possibly TRBD1 on 5 matching bases. The length of the CDR3 is 11 residues. V was shortened by 6 bases and J by 12 bases, with 14 bases between the two germline ends. Per the germline V gene, CDR1 is SNHLY and CDR2 is FYNNEI. CDR3 amino acids: CASSLGGEPFF. CDR3 nucleotides: TGTGCCAGCAGCCTCGGGGGGGAGCCTTTCTTT. Together with reference TRBV2 and TRBJ1-1, the CDR3 gives the full variable domain: EPEVTQTPSHQVTQMGQEVILRCVPISNHLYFYWYRQILGQKVEFLVSFYNNEISEKSEIFDDQFSVERPDGSNFTLKIRSTKLEDSAMYFCASSLGGEPFFGQGTRLTVV.

DNA of the CDR3: TGTGCCAGCTCACCGCAGGAGGATCAGCCCCAGCATTTT. Amino acid sequence: CASSPQEDQPQHF. V and J are TRBV18 and TRBJ1-5, with D unclear. The V end was cut by 3 bases, the J end by 5 bases, with 8 bases between. The germline V gene encodes CDR1 KGHSH and CDR2 LQKENI. The CDR3 consists of 13 residues. The full variable domain, in which reference TRBV18 and TRBJ1-5 provide the parts outside the CDR3, is NAGVMQNPRHLVRRRGQEARLRCSPMKGHSHVYWYRQLPEEGLKFMVYLQKENIIDESGMPKERFSAEFPKEGPSILRIQQVVRGDSAAYFCASSPQEDQPQHFGDGTRLSIL.

V and J are TRBV5-1 and TRBJ2-7, with 7 bases fitting TRBD1. The CDR3 contains 14 residues. Losses at the gene ends were 0 bases for V and 5 bases for J; bases not matched to a gene: 5. Germline V gene data show CDR1 as SGHRS and CDR2 as YFSETQ. This chain's CDR3 is CASSLVGGEHEQYF. The CDR3 DNA follows: TGCGCCAGCAGCTTGGTAGGGGGCGAGCACGAGCAGTACTTC.

This chain uses TRBV28 with TRBJ1-1, with a tentative D call TRBD1 (5 bases). V lost 7 bases and J 2 bases, leaving 17 bases between the germline ends. CDR3 length: 15 residues. Germline CDR1 MDHEN, CDR2 SYDVKM. CDR3 sequence: CASILRGMVNTEAFF. Here the CDR3 DNA reads TGTGCCAGCATCCTCCGGGGGATGGTAAACACTGAAGCTTTCTTT.